The clone carrying this T cell receptor (beta chain) occurred once. Its target is unknown. The germline CDR1 and CDR2 sequences are MGHRA and YSYEKL. J gave up 6 bases and V 4 bases, and 8 bases lay outside the gene matches. This CDR3 region has 14 residues. Method: immunoSEQ multiplex PCR; TCRdb's copy keeps in-frame clones and lacks some. The sample lists over 85,000 clones; approximately 90% were seen once. This sample is drawn from a study of T cell responses to AZD1222 COVID-19 vaccine. Whole-study results and caveats: In a largely white British group with more females than males, clonal diversity was possibly underestimated. Spike-specific TCR depth and breadth grew after two AZD1222 doses.

The J gene is TRBJ1-1, the V gene TRBV4-1; 7 bases are a match to TRBD1. Sequencing was performed on peripheral blood, taken 28 days after the second AZD1222 dose. The sequence derives from an adult who received the AZD1222 COVID-19 vaccine. The CDR3 here is CASSLIQGSPEAFF. The CDR3 DNA reads TGCGCCAGCAGCCTAATACAGGGGTCCCCTGAAGCTTTCTTT.